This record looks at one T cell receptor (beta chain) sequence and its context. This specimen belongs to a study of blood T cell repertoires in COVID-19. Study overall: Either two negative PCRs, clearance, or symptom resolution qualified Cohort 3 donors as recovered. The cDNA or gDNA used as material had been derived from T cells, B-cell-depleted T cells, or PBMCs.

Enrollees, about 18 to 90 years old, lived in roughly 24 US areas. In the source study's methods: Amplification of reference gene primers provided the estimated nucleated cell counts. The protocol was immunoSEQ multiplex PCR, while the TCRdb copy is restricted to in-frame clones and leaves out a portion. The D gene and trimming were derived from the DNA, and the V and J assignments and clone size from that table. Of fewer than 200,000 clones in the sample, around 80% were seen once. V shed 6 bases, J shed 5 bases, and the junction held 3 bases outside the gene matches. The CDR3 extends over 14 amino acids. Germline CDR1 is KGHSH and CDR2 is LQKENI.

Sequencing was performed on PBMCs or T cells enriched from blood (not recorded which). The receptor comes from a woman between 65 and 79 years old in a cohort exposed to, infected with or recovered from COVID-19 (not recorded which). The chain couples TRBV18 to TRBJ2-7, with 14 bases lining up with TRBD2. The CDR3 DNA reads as TGTGCCAGCTCCGGGACTAGCGGGAGCGACGAGCAGTACTTC. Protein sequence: CASSGTSGSDEQYF.